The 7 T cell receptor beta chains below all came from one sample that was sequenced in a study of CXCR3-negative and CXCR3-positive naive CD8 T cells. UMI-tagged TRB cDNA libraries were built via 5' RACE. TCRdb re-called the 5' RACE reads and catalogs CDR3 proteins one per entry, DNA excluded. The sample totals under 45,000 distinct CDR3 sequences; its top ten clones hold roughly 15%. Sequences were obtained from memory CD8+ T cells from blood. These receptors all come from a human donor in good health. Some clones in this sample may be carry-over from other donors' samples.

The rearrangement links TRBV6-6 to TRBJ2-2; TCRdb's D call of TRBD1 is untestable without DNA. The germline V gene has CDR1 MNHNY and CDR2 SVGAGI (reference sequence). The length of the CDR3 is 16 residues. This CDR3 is CASSYRGQSSTGELFF.

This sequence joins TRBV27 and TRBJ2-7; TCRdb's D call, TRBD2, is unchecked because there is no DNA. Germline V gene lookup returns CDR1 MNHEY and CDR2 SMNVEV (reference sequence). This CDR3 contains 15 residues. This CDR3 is CASSYASGGTYEQYF.

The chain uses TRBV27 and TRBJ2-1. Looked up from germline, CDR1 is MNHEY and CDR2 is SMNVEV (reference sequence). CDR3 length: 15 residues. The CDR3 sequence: CASRMDRSFYNEQFF.

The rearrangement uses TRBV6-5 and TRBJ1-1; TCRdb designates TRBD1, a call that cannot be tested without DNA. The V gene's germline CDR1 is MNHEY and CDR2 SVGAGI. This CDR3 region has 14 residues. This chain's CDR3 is CASSSPGTRSEAFF.

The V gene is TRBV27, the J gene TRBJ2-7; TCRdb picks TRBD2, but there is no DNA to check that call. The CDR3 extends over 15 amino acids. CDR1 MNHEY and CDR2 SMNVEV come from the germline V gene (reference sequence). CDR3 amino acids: CATKSSIAGTYEQYF.

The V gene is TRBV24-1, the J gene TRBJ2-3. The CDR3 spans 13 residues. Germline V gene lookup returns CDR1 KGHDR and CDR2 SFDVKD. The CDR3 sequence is CATSEKATDTQYF.

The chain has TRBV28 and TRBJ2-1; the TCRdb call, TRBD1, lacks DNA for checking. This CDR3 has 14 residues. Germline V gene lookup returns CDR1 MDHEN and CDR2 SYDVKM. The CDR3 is CASSFPGGLNEQFF.